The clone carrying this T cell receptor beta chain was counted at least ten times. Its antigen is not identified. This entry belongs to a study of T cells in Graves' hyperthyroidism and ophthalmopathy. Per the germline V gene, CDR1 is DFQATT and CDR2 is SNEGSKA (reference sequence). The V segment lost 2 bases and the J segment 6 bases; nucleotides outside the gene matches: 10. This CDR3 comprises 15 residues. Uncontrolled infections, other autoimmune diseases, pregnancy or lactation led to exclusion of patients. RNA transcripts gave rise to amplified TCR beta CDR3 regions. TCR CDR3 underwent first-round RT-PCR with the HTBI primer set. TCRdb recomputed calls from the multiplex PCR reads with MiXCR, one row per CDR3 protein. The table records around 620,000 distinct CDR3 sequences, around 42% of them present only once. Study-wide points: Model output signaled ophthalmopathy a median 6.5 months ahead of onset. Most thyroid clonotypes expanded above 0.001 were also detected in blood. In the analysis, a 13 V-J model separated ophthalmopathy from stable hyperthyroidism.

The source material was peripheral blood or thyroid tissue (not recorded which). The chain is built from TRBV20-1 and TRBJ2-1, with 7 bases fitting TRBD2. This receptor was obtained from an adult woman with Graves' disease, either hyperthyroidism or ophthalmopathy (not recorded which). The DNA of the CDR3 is TGCAGTGCTAGACCCCTGGGGAGGGGATCCAATGAGCAGTTCTTC. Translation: CSARPLGRGSNEQFF.